This T cell receptor (beta chain) was sequenced during a study of shared T cell receptors in the human thymus. With V trimmed by 8 bases and J by 1 base, 7 bases remained unmatched. The CDR3 extends over 14 amino acids. The germline CDR1 and CDR2 sequences are MDHEN and SYDVKM. The table came from immunoSEQ multiplex PCR; TCRdb's copy has only in-frame clones and leaves some out. The sample includes about 500,000 clones, roughly 74% seen only once; the top ten take less than 0.015%. The sample was also linked to a second study, of human thymus T cells.

Material for sequencing was thymocytes. The TCR originated in a boy younger than two with a congenital heart defect. This chain uses TRBV28 with TRBJ1-1; TRBD1 matches at 7 bases. The CDR3: CASSTGTANTEAFF. CDR3 sequence (DNA): TGTGCCAGCTCCACCGGGACAGCGAACACTGAAGCTTTCTTT.